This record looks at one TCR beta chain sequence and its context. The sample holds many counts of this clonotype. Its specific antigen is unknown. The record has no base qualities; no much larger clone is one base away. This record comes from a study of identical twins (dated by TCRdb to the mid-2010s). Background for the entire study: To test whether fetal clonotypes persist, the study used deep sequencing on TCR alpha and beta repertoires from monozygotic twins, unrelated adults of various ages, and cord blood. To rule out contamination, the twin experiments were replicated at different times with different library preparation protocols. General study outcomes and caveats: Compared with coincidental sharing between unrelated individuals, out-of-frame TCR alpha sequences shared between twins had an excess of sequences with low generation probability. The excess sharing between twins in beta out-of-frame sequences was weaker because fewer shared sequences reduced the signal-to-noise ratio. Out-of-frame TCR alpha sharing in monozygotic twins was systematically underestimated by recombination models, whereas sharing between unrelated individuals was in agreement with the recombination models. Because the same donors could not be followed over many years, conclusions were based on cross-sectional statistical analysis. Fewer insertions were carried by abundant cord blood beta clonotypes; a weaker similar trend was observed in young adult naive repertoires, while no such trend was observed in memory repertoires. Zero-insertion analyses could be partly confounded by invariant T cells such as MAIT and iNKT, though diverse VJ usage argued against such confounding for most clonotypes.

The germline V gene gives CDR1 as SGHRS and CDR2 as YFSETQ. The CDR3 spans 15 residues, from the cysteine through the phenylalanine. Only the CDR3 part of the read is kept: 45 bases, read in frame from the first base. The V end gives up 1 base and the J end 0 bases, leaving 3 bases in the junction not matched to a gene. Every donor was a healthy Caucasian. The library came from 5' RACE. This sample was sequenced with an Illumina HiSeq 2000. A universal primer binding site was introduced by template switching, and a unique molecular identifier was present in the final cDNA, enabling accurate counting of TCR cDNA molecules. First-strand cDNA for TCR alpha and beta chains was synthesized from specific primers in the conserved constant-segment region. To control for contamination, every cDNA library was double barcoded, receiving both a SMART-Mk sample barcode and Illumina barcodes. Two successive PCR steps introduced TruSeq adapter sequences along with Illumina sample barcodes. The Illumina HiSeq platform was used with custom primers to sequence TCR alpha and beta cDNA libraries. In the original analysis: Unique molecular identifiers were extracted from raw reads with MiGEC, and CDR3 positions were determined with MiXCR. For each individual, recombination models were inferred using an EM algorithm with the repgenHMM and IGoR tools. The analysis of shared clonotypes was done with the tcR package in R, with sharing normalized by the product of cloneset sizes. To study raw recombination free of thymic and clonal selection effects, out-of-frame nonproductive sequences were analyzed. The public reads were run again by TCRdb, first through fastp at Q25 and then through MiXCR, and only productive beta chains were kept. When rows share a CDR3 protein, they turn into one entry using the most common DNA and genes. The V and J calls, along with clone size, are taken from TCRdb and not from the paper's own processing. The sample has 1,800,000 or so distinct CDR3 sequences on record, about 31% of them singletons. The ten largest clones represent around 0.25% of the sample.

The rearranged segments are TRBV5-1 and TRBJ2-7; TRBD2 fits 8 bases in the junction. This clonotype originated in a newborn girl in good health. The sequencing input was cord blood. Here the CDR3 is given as CASSLTSGYSYEQYF. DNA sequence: TGCGCCAGCAGCTTGACTAGCGGCTACTCCTACGAGCAGTACTTC.